The entry below gives a single T cell receptor (beta chain) sequence along with its context. The CDR3 covers 16 residues. With 0 bases removed from V and 0 bases from J, the gap between germline ends came to 10 bases. Per germline, CDR1 SGHRS and CDR2 YFSETQ. This sample stems from a study of regulatory T cells in long-lasting Graves disease. Noted time point: newly diagnosed GD, antithyroid drugs for less than 3 months. Construction of the TCR library relied on RNA isolated from PBMCs. CDR3-region Arm-PCR and iRepertoire HTBI primers produced the TCR beta libraries. TCRdb passed the multiplex PCR reads through MiXCR, listing each CDR3 protein once. This table holds a few hundred thousand distinct CDR3 sequences, around 17% found once. This same sample was also part of a study on T cells in Graves' hyperthyroidism and ophthalmopathy. From that second work: Ophthalmopathy was told apart from stable hyperthyroidism by a 13 V-J model.

The material was peripheral blood mononuclear cells (PBMCs), obtained at new diagnosis, from a patient treated with antithyroid drugs. This receptor was obtained from a man in his forties or fifties with Graves disease. The V gene is TRBV5-1, the J gene TRBJ1-3; D gene unclear. Here the CDR3 reads CASSLVGVNSGNTIYF. For the CDR3, the DNA is TGCGCCAGCAGCTTGGTCGGGGTAAACTCTGGAAACACCATATATTTT.